This TCR beta chain stems from a study of T cell repertoires in cytomegalovirus infection. One entry per CDR3 protein, called by TCRdb with MiXCR from the reads. The data contain about 740,000 distinct CDR3 sequences, about a third of them singletons. The study, taken as a whole, reports: Adding up the frequency of public TCR beta families identified people who carried CMV plus the relevant HLA.

This clonotype was detected many times. Its antigen is unidentified. The V end was cut by 0 bases, the J end by 2 bases, with 9 bases between. The germline V gene has CDR1 SGHTA and CDR2 FQGNSA. This CDR3 region has 15 residues. The chain couples TRBV7-2 to TRBJ2-3; D perhaps matches TRBD1 (6 bases). The source of this sequence is a human donor in good health (CMV status not recorded). Some clones in this sample may be carry-over from other donors' samples. The sample was PBMCs. In DNA, the CDR3 is TGTGCCAGCAGCTTAGCGGGACAAATCACAGATACGCAGTATTTT. Translation: CASSLAGQITDTQYF.